This T cell receptor (beta chain) was identified in a study of memory CD4+ T cells and cytomegalovirus serostatus. General observations from the study: Suggested: most of the CMV-linked TCR signature lies in CD4+ memory cells.

As to this clone: What it binds is unknown.

The method was immunoSEQ multiplex PCR; TCRdb's version includes in-frame clones alone and lacks a portion of them. This sample has roughly 49,000 clones; roughly 80% occur once, and the top ten carry around 0.83%. V was clipped by 4 bases and J by 0 bases, with 16 bases between them. This CDR3 has 16 amino acids. Germline V CDR1 and CDR2: SGHDT, YYEEEE. The sort gate was single viable CD3+CD4+CD8-CD45RO+ cells for memory CD4+ T cells. Positive selection with CD4 microbeads enriched total CD4+ T cells. The TCR comes from an adult in good health and CMV-seronegative. Sample: memory CD4+ T cells from blood. The chain is built from TRBV5-6 and TRBJ1-1; possibly TRBD1 for D (5 bases). The DNA of the CDR3 is TGTGCCAGCAGCCCACGACAGTACCCTATGAACACTGAAGCTTTCTTT. This translates into CASSPRQYPMNTEAFF. Looking up the rest from reference TRBV5-6 and TRBJ1-1 gives the full variable domain: DAGVTQSPTHLIKTRGQQVTLRCSPKSGHDTVSWYQQALGQGPQFIFQYYEEEERQRGNFPDRFSGHQFPNYSSELNVNALLLGDSALYLCASSPRQYPMNTEAFFGQGTRLTVV.